This T cell receptor (beta chain) was sequenced during a study of OX40 agonist ivuxolimab in advanced cancers. Background on the study: Mean age approximately 66 years, range about 23 to 80; just over 80% male. The study, taken as a whole, reports: With doses of 0.1 to 3.0 mg/kg, CD4+ and CD8+ blood T cells had undergone clonal expansion by week 6. Relative to CD4+ cells, CD8+ T cells on average had more expanded clones.

A note on this clone: Its specificity is not known.

Libraries were prepared by immunoSEQ multiplex PCR; TCRdb keeps only in-frame clonotypes and omits some of them. The sample carries over 65,000 clones, roughly 91% recorded once. Losses at the gene ends were 0 bases for V and 5 bases for J; bases not matched to a gene: 6. The CDR3 loop spans 16 amino acids. Specimen: CD4+ or CD8+ T cells sorted from blood, collected in a trial of the OX40 agonist ivuxolimab. This clonotype originated in an adult with an advanced solid tumor such as melanoma, head and neck, liver or kidney cancer. V is TRBV5-7 and J is TRBJ2-3, with 10 bases that match TRBD2. TRBV5-7 carries the ORF label, with uncertain function. In nucleotides, the CDR3 is TGTGCCAGCAGCTTGGGGCTAGCGGGAGACCAAGATACGCAGTATTTT. It codes for CASSLGLAGDQDTQYF.